Reported below is one T cell receptor (beta chain). Which antigen it targets is not known. The input lacks base qualities; no much larger clone sits a single base away. The TCRbeta CDR3 regions were amplified in a multiplexed two-step PCR with Vbeta-specific forward primers and Jbeta-specific reverse primers. TCRbeta libraries were sequenced on an Illumina instrument through the immunoSEQ service. Under the source paper's analysis protocol: IMGT annotation was used to assign V, D and J genes, and synthetic CDR3 analogues were used to correct counts for multiplex PCR bias. Repertoire clonality was computed in the immunoSEQ Analyzer as one minus normalized Shannon entropy. Clonal expansion was defined by Fisher's exact test with Benjamini-Hochberg false discovery rate control, using two-tailed P<0.01. This is the immuneACCESS table as TCRdb keeps it, with only in-frame sequences that have V and J called. A part of the clones is gone; compared with another copy, unresolved V genes explain less than half, and the rest is unexplained. D and trimming were read from the DNA, whereas the V and J calls and clone size are those reported in that table. The sample has 9,500 to 12,000 clones on record, about 90% of them singletons. The ten largest clones represent approximately 0.45% of the sample.

This entry comes from a study of regulatory dendritic cells for organ transplantation (dated by TCRdb to about 2017). For the study in its entirety: Regulatory dendritic cells were generated from monocytes cultured with vitamin D3 on days 0 and 4 and IL-10 on day 4. Sorted naive and memory CD4+ and CD8+ T cells had their TCRbeta repertoires sequenced both before and after allostimulation with either regulatory or mature dendritic cells. To evaluate the response of the DCs to a potent maturation-inducing agent, LPS was added to DC cultures on day 6. On the study overall, not on this receptor specifically: Repertoires were highly diverse in naive CD4+ and CD8+ T cells, less diverse in memory cells, and most oligoclonal in memory CD8+ cells. Of the resting subsets, memory CD8+ T cells had the largest number of alloreactive TCR clonotypes. Only a couple of subjects were sequenced, and the authors noted considerable between-individual heterogeneity in the alloreactive memory CD8+ T cell pool. In both subjects, allostimulation led to expansion of memory CD8+ clones, though the expansion induced by regulatory dendritic cells appeared to be more limited than that induced by mature dendritic cells.

The germline V gene (reference sequence) supplies CDR1 MNHEY and CDR2 SMNVEV. V and J lose 2 bases and 8 bases, and a span of 6 bases separates them. The CDR3 measures 11 amino acids from cysteine to phenylalanine. Only CDR3 DNA is held: 33 bases, read in frame from base 1. Sorted T cell subsets were CFSE-labeled and co-cultured for around five days with allogeneic regulatory or mature dendritic cells at a 1:10 DC:T ratio. FACS was used to sort CD4+ or CD8+ cells into naive T cells, defined as CD45RA+, and memory T cells, defined as CD45RO+. Two healthy control subjects provided the T cells used for TCR sequencing. The Qiagen DNeasy Blood & Tissue Kit was used to extract genomic DNA.

The V gene is TRBV27 and the J gene is TRBJ1-1; the D gene is perhaps TRBD1, on 5 matching bases. This sequence was found in a human donor in good health. Sequenced input: naive CD8+ T cells from blood cultured with dendritic cells. In light of the paper, this sample's cell subset or site label describes: CD45RA+ naive T cells. The DNA reads as follows: TGTGCCAGCAGTTTAAAGGGGGAAGCTTTCTTT. Its protein is CASSLKGEAFF.